Listed below are T cell receptor beta chains from one sample, sequenced in a study of OX40 agonist ivuxolimab in advanced cancers. Libraries were prepared by immunoSEQ multiplex PCR; TCRdb keeps only in-frame clonotypes and omits some of them. The sample comprises about 65,000 clones, approximately 90% of which are singletons, and under 2% rests with the top ten. The sample here was CD4+ or CD8+ T cells sorted from blood, taken in a trial of the OX40 agonist ivuxolimab. Every receptor here comes from an adult with an advanced solid tumor such as melanoma, head and neck, liver or kidney cancer. The CDR3 runs from the conserved cysteine through the conserved F or W. The order of the fields is J gene, clone size, V gene, D gene, CDR3 DNA, CDR3 protein. A D gene is named only where the DNA matches it firmly. A row's size may be missing; if present it is once, few, many or a size class.

j_gene: TRBJ1-4
abundance: -
v_gene: TRBV28
d_gene: -
CDR3nt: TGTGCCAGCAGTTGGGCTGTCGGTGAAAAACTGTTTTTT
CDR3aa: CASSWAVGEKLFF

j_gene: TRBJ2-3
abundance: -
v_gene: TRBV7-9
d_gene: -
CDR3nt: TGTGCCAGCAGCCAGAATAGACGAGCAGGGCTAACAGATACGCAGTATTTT
CDR3aa: CASSQNRRAGLTDTQYF

j_gene: TRBJ1-4
abundance: few
v_gene: TRBV28
d_gene: TRBD1
CDR3nt: TGTGCCAGCAGTCCACTCCAGGGGGCGGGTGAAAAACTGTTTTTT
CDR3aa: CASSPLQGAGEKLFF

j_gene: TRBJ1-5
abundance: -
v_gene: TRBV28
d_gene: -
CDR3nt: TGTGCCAGCAGTAAGGGTGGGGGACGGTATAGCAATCAGCCCCAGCATTTT
CDR3aa: CASSKGGGRYSNQPQHF

j_gene: TRBJ2-7
abundance: -
v_gene: TRBV5-4
d_gene: TRBD2
CDR3nt: TGTGCCAGCAGCTTGAGGGCCAGCGGGAGGTTCGAGCAGTACTTC
CDR3aa: CASSLRASGRFEQYF

j_gene: TRBJ2-7
abundance: -
v_gene: TRBV7-2
d_gene: TRBD2
CDR3nt: TGTGCCAGCAGCTTAGCAGCGGGGGGCTCCTACGAGCAGTACTTC
CDR3aa: CASSLAAGGSYEQYF

j_gene: TRBJ1-2
abundance: -
v_gene: TRBV7-9
d_gene: -
CDR3nt: TGTGCCAGCAGCTTAGGTCCGGGGTATGGCTACACCTTC
CDR3aa: CASSLGPGYGYTF

j_gene: TRBJ2-1
abundance: -
v_gene: TRBV27
d_gene: TRBD2
CDR3nt: TGTGCCAGCAGTTTAACTAGCGGGGGTGCCTTGGGGCACAATGAGCAGTTCTTC
CDR3aa: CASSLTSGGALGHNEQFF

j_gene: TRBJ2-7
abundance: -
v_gene: TRBV4-1
d_gene: TRBD2
CDR3nt: TGCGCCAGCAGCCAAGCTACTAGCGGGAGGATGGGCGAGCAGTACTTC
CDR3aa: CASSQATSGRMGEQYF

j_gene: TRBJ2-2
abundance: -
v_gene: TRBV30
d_gene: -
CDR3nt: TGTGCCTGGAGTGTGGGCGGCGGGGAGCTGTTTTTT
CDR3aa: CAWSVGGGELFF

j_gene: TRBJ1-4
abundance: -
v_gene: TRBV12-5
d_gene: TRBD1
CDR3nt: TGTGCTAGTGGGTCTTCCGGACAGGTTGGGATACAAAAACTGTTTTTT
CDR3aa: CASGSSGQVGIQKLFF

j_gene: TRBJ1-2
abundance: -
v_gene: TRBV5-6
d_gene: TRBD1
CDR3nt: TGTGCCAGCAGCCTCAGGGGGCATCACTATGGCTACACCTTC
CDR3aa: CASSLRGHHYGYTF

j_gene: TRBJ2-7
abundance: -
v_gene: TRBV6-1
d_gene: TRBD1
CDR3nt: TGTGCCATCAGTGAGGCCGGACAGGGCCCCACGCTAAACTACGAGCAGTACTTC
CDR3aa: CAISEAGQGPTLNYEQYF

j_gene: TRBJ1-1
abundance: -
v_gene: TRBV30
d_gene: -
CDR3nt: TGTGCCTGGGTTCTTACAGGGTCCACTGAAGCTTTCTTT
CDR3aa: CAWVLTGSTEAFF

j_gene: TRBJ2-1
abundance: -
v_gene: TRBV4-3
d_gene: -
CDR3nt: TGCGCCAGCAGCCAAGACCTCCAAGTAAATGAGCAGTTCTTC
CDR3aa: CASSQDLQVNEQFF

j_gene: TRBJ1-5
abundance: -
v_gene: TRBV19
d_gene: -
CDR3nt: TGTGCCAGTCTGCCAGGGGCGGCAGGCAATCAGCCCCAGCATTTT
CDR3aa: CASLPGAAGNQPQHF